This TCR beta chain was captured in a study of blood T cell repertoires in COVID-19. Study background: Sources were T cells, B-cell-depleted T cells, or PBMCs; the material itself was cDNA or gDNA.

In the original workflow: Amplified reference gene primers provided the basis for estimating nucleated cell counts. Some clones are missing from TCRdb's copy, which holds only in-frame ones; the method was immunoSEQ multiplex PCR. V and J calls and clone size follow that table, whereas D and trimming were derived from the DNA. The data contain hundreds of thousands of clones, 70% to 90% of them singletons. V was clipped by 2 bases and J by 5 bases, with 7 bases between them. The CDR3 consists of 13 residues. Germline lookup yields CDR1 SGHVS and CDR2 FQNEAQ. Participants came from 20 to 25 US areas, aged roughly 18 to 95 years.

Specimen: PBMCs or T cells enriched from blood (not recorded which). The TCR sequence derives from a middle-aged woman with acute COVID-19. The rearrangement joins TRBV7-8 to TRBJ1-5; D is ambiguous. In DNA, the CDR3 is TGTGCCAGCAGCTTATGGGCCGATCAGCCCCAGCATTTT. This codes for CASSLWADQPQHF. The entire variable domain, with the rest obtained from reference TRBV7-8 and TRBJ1-5, is as follows: GAGVSQSPRYKVAKRGQDVALRCDPISGHVSLFWYQQALGQGPEFLTYFQNEAQLDKSGLPSDRFFAERPEGSVSTLKIQRTQQEDSAVYLCASSLWADQPQHFGDGTRLSIL.